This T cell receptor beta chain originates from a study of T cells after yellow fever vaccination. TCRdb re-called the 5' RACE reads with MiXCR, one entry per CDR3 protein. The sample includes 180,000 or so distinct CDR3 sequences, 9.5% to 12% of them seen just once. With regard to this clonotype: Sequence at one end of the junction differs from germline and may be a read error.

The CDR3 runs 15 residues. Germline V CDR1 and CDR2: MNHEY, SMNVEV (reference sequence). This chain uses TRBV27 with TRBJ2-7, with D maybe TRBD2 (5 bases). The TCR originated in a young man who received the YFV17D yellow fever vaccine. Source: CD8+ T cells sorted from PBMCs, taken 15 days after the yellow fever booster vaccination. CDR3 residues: CASSLSSGSRYGQYF. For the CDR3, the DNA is TGTGCCAGCAGTTTATCGTCGGGGTCCCGGTACGGGCAGTACTTC.